The 10 T cell receptor beta chains below come from one sample, sequenced in a study of blood T cell repertoires in COVID-19. Profiled with immunoSEQ multiplex PCR; TCRdb holds only in-frame clones, not every one. The table records about 70,000 clones, around four fifths of them present only once. The sequenced sample was peripheral blood. These receptors all come from a woman in her sixties or seventies with acute or convalescent COVID-19.

The chain recombines TRBV4-2 with TRBJ2-1, with 10 bases lining up with TRBD2. The germline CDR1 and CDR2 sequences are LGHNA and YNFKEQ. V gave up 1 base and J gave up 7 bases; unmatched junction bases: 4. The CDR3 sequence is 15 residues long. This CDR3 reads CASSQALAGVNEQFF. CDR3 bases: TGTGCCAGCAGCCAAGCGCTAGCGGGAGTAAATGAGCAGTTCTTC.

V usage is TRBV2 and J usage is TRBJ1-6; D is uncertain. Germline-derived CDR1 and CDR2 are SNHLY and FYNNEI. V was clipped by 7 bases and J by 7 bases, with 17 bases between them. The CDR3 extends over 15 amino acids. The CDR3, as DNA: TGTGCCAGCACCCCCCAGGCAGGATCAAATTCACCCCTCCACTTT. Encoded protein: CASTPQAGSNSPLHF.

The CDR3 loop is CASSFSTSGSNEQFF. Here the CDR3 DNA reads TGTGCCAGCAGCTTCTCGACTAGCGGGAGCAATGAGCAGTTCTTC. This chain links TRBV11-2 with TRBJ2-1, with 12 bases fitting TRBD2. The CDR3 consists of 15 residues. V shed 3 bases and J 6 bases; nucleotides not matched to a gene: 3. The V gene's germline CDR1 is SGHAT and CDR2 FQNNGV.

This chain connects TRBV24-1 to TRBJ1-2, with TRBD1 matching 9 bases. CDR1 KGHDR and CDR2 SFDVKD come from the germline V gene. The CDR3 spans 12 residues. Trimming at V came to 7 bases and at J to 9 bases, leaving 5 bases not matched to a gene. The DNA for the CDR3 is TGTGCCACCAGCGCACAGGGGGCACGCTACACCTTC. Translation gives CATSAQGARYTF.

V gene TRBV28 combines with J gene TRBJ2-7, with D possibly matching TRBD1 (6 bases). Trimming removed 11 bases from V and 1 base from J, with 15 bases in between. This CDR3 contains 13 residues. Germline loops: CDR1 MDHEN, CDR2 SYDVKM. The DNA of the CDR3 is TGTGCCGTTATGGCAGGGGTATCCTACGAGCAGTACTTC. Its translation is CAVMAGVSYEQYF.

J is TRBJ1-1 and V is TRBV5-1; 11 nucleotides line up with TRBD1. CDR3 length equals 15 residues. J was trimmed by 6 bases and V by 2 bases; bases with no gene match: 6. The germline V gene encodes CDR1 SGHRS and CDR2 YFSETQ. Here the CDR3 reads CASSFAGQGVSEAFF. CDR3 coding DNA: TGCGCCAGCAGCTTCGCGGGACAGGGGGTATCTGAAGCTTTCTTT.

This sequence joins TRBV5-1 and TRBJ2-5, with TRBD2 identical over 9 bases. The CDR3 consists of 16 residues. The junction had 8 bases not matched to a gene; V was cut back by 0 bases and J by 5 bases. Germline V gene lookup returns CDR1 SGHRS and CDR2 YFSETQ. The CDR3 DNA reads TGCGCCAGCAGCTTGGCCGGGACTAGCCAATGGGAGACCCAGTACTTC. It is translated as CASSLAGTSQWETQYF.

This chain joins TRBV11-2 and TRBJ2-7, with D uncertain. Germline-derived CDR1 and CDR2 are SGHAT and FQNNGV. Trimming took 5 bases from V and 3 from J, leaving 11 bases between them. CDR3 length: 13 residues. The CDR3 sequence: CASSLKPIYEQYF. DNA of the CDR3: TGTGCCAGCAGCCTCAAACCTATCTACGAGCAGTACTTC.

V and J are TRBV28 and TRBJ2-1; weak D call: TRBD1 (6 bases). Germline V lookup: CDR1 MDHEN, CDR2 SYDVKM. V lost 6 bases, J lost 9 bases, and 15 bases lay in between. The CDR3 extends over 13 amino acids. The CDR3 here is CASSRTGRGEQFF. CDR3 nucleotide sequence: TGTGCCAGCAGCCGCACAGGGAGAGGTGAGCAGTTCTTC.

The rearrangement joins TRBV5-6 to TRBJ1-2; D perhaps matches TRBD1 (6 bases). V lost 2 bases and J 4 bases, leaving 15 bases between the germline ends. The CDR3 is 15 residues long. The germline gives CDR1 SGHDT, CDR2 YYEEEE. The CDR3 DNA reads TGTGCCAGCAGCTTTGGGACACAGGAGACCTATGGCTACACCTTC. It is translated as CASSFGTQETYGYTF.